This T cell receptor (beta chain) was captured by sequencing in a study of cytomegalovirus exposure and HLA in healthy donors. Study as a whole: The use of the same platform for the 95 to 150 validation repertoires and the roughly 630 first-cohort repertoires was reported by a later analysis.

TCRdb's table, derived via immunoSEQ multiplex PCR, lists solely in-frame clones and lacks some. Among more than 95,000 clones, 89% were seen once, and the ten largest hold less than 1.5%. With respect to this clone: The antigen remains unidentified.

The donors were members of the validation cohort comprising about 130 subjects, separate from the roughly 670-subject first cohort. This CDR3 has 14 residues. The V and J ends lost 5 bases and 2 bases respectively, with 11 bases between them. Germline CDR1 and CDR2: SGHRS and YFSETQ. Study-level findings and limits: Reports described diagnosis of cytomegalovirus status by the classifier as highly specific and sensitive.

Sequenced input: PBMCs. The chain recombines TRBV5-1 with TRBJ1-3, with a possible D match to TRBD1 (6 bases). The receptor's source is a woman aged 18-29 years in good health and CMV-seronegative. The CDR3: CASRAGAAGNTIYF. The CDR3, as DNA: TGCGCCAGCAGAGCAGGGGCGGCTGGAAACACCATATATTTT.